One and the same sample provided the 2 T cell receptor beta chains below, sequenced in a study of blood T cells in healthy people across ages. A J-beta primer mix and a sample-barcoded 5' primer were used in a second PCR of roughly 6 to 12 cycles. TCRdb recomputed calls from the 5' RACE reads with MiXCR, one row per CDR3 protein. The repertoire holds fewer than 1.5 million distinct CDR3 sequences, with 42% as singletons. The material sequenced was blood. Receptor source: a woman aged 18-29 years in good health.

This chain uses TRBV20-1 with TRBJ2-7; no clear D gene. With the DNA end fitting TRBJ2-5 better, the J assignment may be wrong. The CDR3 runs 15 residues. The germline V gene encodes CDR1 DFQATT and CDR2 SNEGSKA (reference sequence). CDR3 sequence reads: CSATLGAYLGETQYF. In DNA, the CDR3 is TGCAGTGCAACGCTTGGTGCTTATTTGGGGGAGACCCAGTACTTC.

Of note for this clonotype: A junction end diverges from the germline sequence, so it may reflect a read error. The rearrangement links TRBV5-1 to TRBJ1-2; D unclear. CDR3 length: 13 residues. The germline gives CDR1 SGHRS, CDR2 YFSETQ. CDR3 sequence reads: CASSLDSNYGYAF. The CDR3 DNA reads as TGCGCCAGCAGCTTGGACAGTAACTATGGCTACGCCTTC.